This TCR beta chain was sequenced during a study of identical twins. Broader study findings: Twins' surplus sharing was weaker for beta out-of-frame sequences.

One entry per CDR3 protein results from TCRdb running MiXCR on the 5' RACE reads. This sample has about 900,000 distinct CDR3 sequences, with roughly an eighth found just once. This clonotype was seen only a few times. Antigen: not known. V lost 0 bases, J lost 0 bases, and 16 bases stayed unmatched. Germline V gives CDR1 SNHLY, CDR2 FYNNEI. The CDR3 length is 21 residues. These data were also reused for a study on yellow fever vaccine responses in identical twins. As that study records: Twins' vaccine T cell response reportedly seemed partly convergent, partly personalized.

The V call is TRBV2, the J call TRBJ2-3; TRBD2 matches at 9 bases. The sequenced material came from PBMCs. The TCR sequence derives from a woman under 30 in good health. Here the CDR3 reads CASSEAAGESGGSPSTDTQYF. In nucleotides, the CDR3 is TGTGCCAGCAGTGAAGCCGCAGGGGAAAGCGGGGGGTCACCTAGCACAGATACGCAGTATTTT.